The rows below give T cell receptor beta chains drawn from one sample of a study of beta chain features in type 1 diabetes. Here immunoSEQ multiplex PCR was the method, and the copy in TCRdb shows in-frame clones only, minus some. This sample has 600,000 to 750,000 clones, with around 11% found just once. Material for sequencing was naive CD4+ T cells from blood. These receptor sequences come from a young man with type 1 diabetes. CDR3s include the opening cysteine and the closing phenylalanine or tryptophan. A D gene is named only where the DNA matches it firmly. Part of the rows lack a size; the others show once, few, many or a class for expanded clones.

j_gene: TRBJ1-5; v_gene: TRBV4-2; d_gene: TRBD1; abundance: few; CDR3nt: TGTGCCAGCAGCCAAGACAGGGGGGGAACTGACAATCAGCCCCAGCATTTT; CDR3aa: CASSQDRGGTDNQPQHF
j_gene: TRBJ2-1; v_gene: TRBV29-1; d_gene: TRBD2; abundance: few; CDR3nt: TGCAGCGGCGGACTAGCGGGGGGCTACAATGAGCAGTTCTTC; CDR3aa: CSGGLAGGYNEQFF
j_gene: TRBJ2-2; v_gene: TRBV25-1; d_gene: NA; abundance: few; CDR3nt: TGTGCCAGCAGTGAAGGGGGGAGAGCCGGGGAGCTGTTTTTT; CDR3aa: CASSEGGRAGELFF
j_gene: TRBJ1-2; v_gene: TRBV28; d_gene: NA; abundance: NA; CDR3nt: TGTGCCGCCCAGGCTAACTATGGCTACACCTTC; CDR3aa: CAAQANYGYTF
j_gene: TRBJ1-1; v_gene: TRBV7-9; d_gene: NA; abundance: few; CDR3nt: TGTGCCAGCAGCTTATCGATAAATCTTATAGAAGCTTTCTTT; CDR3aa: CASSLSINLIEAFF
j_gene: TRBJ1-1; v_gene: TRBV5-4; d_gene: NA; abundance: NA; CDR3nt: TGTGCCAGCAGCTTGGACAGGGAGGGCACTGAAGCTTTCTTT; CDR3aa: CASSLDREGTEAFF
j_gene: TRBJ1-2; v_gene: TRBV4-1; d_gene: NA; abundance: NA; CDR3nt: TGCGCCAGCAGCCAAGTGGGGACTCCGGACTATGGCTACACCTTC; CDR3aa: CASSQVGTPDYGYTF
j_gene: TRBJ1-2; v_gene: TRBV7-8; d_gene: TRBD1; abundance: few; CDR3nt: TGTGCCAGCAGCCTTACCGGGACAGGGCAAGGCTATGGCTACACCTTC; CDR3aa: CASSLTGTGQGYGYTF
j_gene: TRBJ2-1; v_gene: TRBV7-2; d_gene: NA; abundance: NA; CDR3nt: TGTGCCAGCAGCTTATGGGGGGCAGGCAATGAGCAGTTCTTC; CDR3aa: CASSLWGAGNEQFF
j_gene: TRBJ1-1; v_gene: TRBV7-2; d_gene: NA; abundance: few; CDR3nt: TGTGCCAGCAGCTTAGTGGGAGGGTTTAACACTGAAGCTTTCTTT; CDR3aa: CASSLVGGFNTEAFF
j_gene: TRBJ1-1; v_gene: TRBV11-1; d_gene: NA; abundance: NA; CDR3nt: TGTGCCAGCAGCTTATTAGCGAACACTGAAGCTTTCTTT; CDR3aa: CASSLLANTEAFF
j_gene: TRBJ1-6; v_gene: TRBV25-1; d_gene: TRBD1; abundance: NA; CDR3nt: TGTGCCAGCAAGAGGACAGGGGAATCACCCCTCCACTTT; CDR3aa: CASKRTGESPLHF
j_gene: TRBJ2-1; v_gene: TRBV29-1; d_gene: TRBD2; abundance: few; CDR3nt: TGCAGCGTTGGTCCTAGCGGGGTCTACAATGAGCAGTTCTTC; CDR3aa: CSVGPSGVYNEQFF
j_gene: TRBJ2-7; v_gene: TRBV14; d_gene: NA; abundance: NA; CDR3nt: TGTGCCAGCTCAAAGAGGAGCTCCTACGAGCAGTACTTC; CDR3aa: CASSKRSSYEQYF
j_gene: TRBJ2-3; v_gene: TRBV5-1; d_gene: NA; abundance: few; CDR3nt: TGCGCCAGCAGCCGGGTTCCAAACCTTGGAGGGCAGTATTTT; CDR3aa: CASSRVPNLGGQYF
j_gene: TRBJ2-7; v_gene: TRBV19; d_gene: NA; abundance: few; CDR3nt: TGTGCCAGTAGTTGGACAGAATCCGAGCAGTACTTC; CDR3aa: CASSWTESEQYF
j_gene: TRBJ2-3; v_gene: TRBV5-4; d_gene: TRBD2; abundance: NA; CDR3nt: TGTGCCAGCAGCTTGGCCCGTAGCGGGGTTAGCACAGATACGCAGTATTTT; CDR3aa: CASSLARSGVSTDTQYF
j_gene: TRBJ2-2; v_gene: TRBV5-1; d_gene: TRBD1; abundance: NA; CDR3nt: TGCGCCAGCATTCCTTTTCCGGGACAGGGAGGCACCGGGGAGCTGTTTTTT; CDR3aa: CASIPFPGQGGTGELFF
j_gene: TRBJ2-7; v_gene: TRBV7-2; d_gene: TRBD2; abundance: NA; CDR3nt: TGTGCCAGCAGCTTAGACTGGACTAGCGCCTACGAGCAGTACTTC; CDR3aa: CASSLDWTSAYEQYF
j_gene: TRBJ1-3; v_gene: TRBV9; d_gene: TRBD1; abundance: NA; CDR3nt: TGTGCCAGCAGCTCGGGACAGTACTCTGGAAACACCATATATTTT; CDR3aa: CASSSGQYSGNTIYF
j_gene: TRBJ1-4; v_gene: TRBV28; d_gene: TRBD1; abundance: NA; CDR3nt: TGTGCCAGCAGTCCGACAGGGTTTGGTGAAAAACTGTTTTTT; CDR3aa: CASSPTGFGEKLFF
j_gene: TRBJ2-3; v_gene: TRBV29-1; d_gene: TRBD2; abundance: few; CDR3nt: TGCAGCGTTCCACCTTGGGGGGGAGCAAGGGATACGCAGTATTTT; CDR3aa: CSVPPWGGARDTQYF